This record covers a single T cell receptor beta chain. Its antigen is not known. Profiling relied on immunoSEQ multiplex PCR, and the TCRdb table lists in-frame clones only, not all of them. The sample includes 24,000 or so clones, over 95% seen only once; the top ten take more than 7.5%. The source of the sample is a study of T cells in tuberculosis. V gave up 3 bases and J gave up 4 bases; unmatched junction bases: 5. CDR3 size: 16 residues. Germline V CDR1 and CDR2: MNHEY, SVGAGI. Regarding the study as a whole: Active tuberculosis TCR-alpha repertoires lay closer to GMM-specific TCRs than IGRA-negative controls, suggesting clonal expansion.

The J gene is TRBJ2-3, the V gene TRBV6-5, with 12 bases lining up with TRBD2. Specimen: PBMCs. This TCR was recovered from a donor aged 10-35 years with latent tuberculosis or without tuberculosis infection. CDR3 bases: TGTGCCAGCAGTTATCAACTAGCGGGGGGTGCAGATACGCAGTATTTT. This encodes CASSYQLAGGADTQYF.